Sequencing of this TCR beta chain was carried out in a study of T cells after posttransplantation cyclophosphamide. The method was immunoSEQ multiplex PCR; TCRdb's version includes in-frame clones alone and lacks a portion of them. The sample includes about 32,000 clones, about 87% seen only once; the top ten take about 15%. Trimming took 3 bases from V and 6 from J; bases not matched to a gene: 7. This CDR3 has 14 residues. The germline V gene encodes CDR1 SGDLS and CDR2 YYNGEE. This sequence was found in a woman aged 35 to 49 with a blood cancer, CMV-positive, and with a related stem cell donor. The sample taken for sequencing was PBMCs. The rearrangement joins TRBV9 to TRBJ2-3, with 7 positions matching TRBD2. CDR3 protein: CASSARWRGDTQYF. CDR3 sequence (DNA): TGTGCCAGCAGCGCAAGATGGCGGGGGGATACGCAGTATTTT. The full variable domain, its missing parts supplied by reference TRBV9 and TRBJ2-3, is DSGVTQTPKHLITATGQRVTLRCSPRSGDLSVYWYQQSLDQGLQFLIQYYNGEERAKGNILERFSAQQFPDLHSELNLSSLELGDSALYFCASSARWRGDTQYFGPGTRLTVL.